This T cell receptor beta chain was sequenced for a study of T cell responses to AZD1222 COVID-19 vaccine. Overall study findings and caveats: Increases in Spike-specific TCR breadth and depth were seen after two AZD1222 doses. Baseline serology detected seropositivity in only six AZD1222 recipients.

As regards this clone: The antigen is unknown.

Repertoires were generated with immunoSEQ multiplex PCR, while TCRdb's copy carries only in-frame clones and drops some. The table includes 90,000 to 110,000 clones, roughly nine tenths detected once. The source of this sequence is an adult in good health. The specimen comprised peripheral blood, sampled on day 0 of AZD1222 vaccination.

The DNA of the CDR3 is TGTGCCAGCAGTGAATTGGGGGCGGAGTTCATGAACACTGAAGCTTTCTTT. Protein sequence: CASSELGAEFMNTEAFF. The chain recombines TRBV25-1 with TRBJ1-1; tentatively, D is TRBD1 (6 bases). The V and J ends lost 1 base and 0 bases respectively, with 15 bases between them. Germline V gives CDR1 MGHDK, CDR2 SYGVNS. This CDR3 is 17 amino acids long.